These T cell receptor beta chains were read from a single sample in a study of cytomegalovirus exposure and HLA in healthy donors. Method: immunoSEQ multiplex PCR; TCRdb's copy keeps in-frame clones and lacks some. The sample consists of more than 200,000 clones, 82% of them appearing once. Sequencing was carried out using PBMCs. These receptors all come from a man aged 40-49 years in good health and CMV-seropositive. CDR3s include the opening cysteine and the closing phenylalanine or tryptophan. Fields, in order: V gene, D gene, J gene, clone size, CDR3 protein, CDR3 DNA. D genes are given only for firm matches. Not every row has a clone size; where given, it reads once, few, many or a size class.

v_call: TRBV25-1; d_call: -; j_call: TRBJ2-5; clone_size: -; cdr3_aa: CASSEAGRGGETQYF; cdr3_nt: TGTGCCAGCAGTGAAGCTGGGAGAGGAGGAGAGACCCAGTACTTC
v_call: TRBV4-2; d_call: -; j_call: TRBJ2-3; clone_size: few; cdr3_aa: CASSQDLERPTDTQYF; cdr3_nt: TGTGCCAGCAGCCAAGATCTCGAGCGGCCCACAGATACGCAGTATTTT
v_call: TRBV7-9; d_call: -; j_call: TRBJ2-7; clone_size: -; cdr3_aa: CASSRPRGEQYF; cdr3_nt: TGTGCCAGCAGCCGCCCCCGGGGCGAGCAGTACTTC
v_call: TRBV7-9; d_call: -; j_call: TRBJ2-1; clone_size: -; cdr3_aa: CASSLGGPSSYNEQFF; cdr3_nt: TGTGCCAGCAGCTTAGGAGGCCCTAGCTCCTACAATGAGCAGTTCTTC
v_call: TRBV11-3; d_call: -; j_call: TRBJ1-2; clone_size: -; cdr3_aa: CASSRDIYGYTF; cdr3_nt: TGTGCCAGCAGCCGAGACATCTATGGCTACACCTTC
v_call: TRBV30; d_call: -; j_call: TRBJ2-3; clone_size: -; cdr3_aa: CAWSEKRAQYF; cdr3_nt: TGTGCCTGGAGTGAGAAGAGGGCGCAGTATTTT
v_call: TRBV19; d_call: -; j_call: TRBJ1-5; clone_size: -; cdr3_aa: CASRKGYQPQHF; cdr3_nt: TGTGCCAGTAGGAAGGGGTATCAGCCCCAGCATTTT
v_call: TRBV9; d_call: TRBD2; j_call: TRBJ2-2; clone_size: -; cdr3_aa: CASSNGGLAGVGNTGELFF; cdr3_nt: TGTGCCAGCAGCAATGGGGGACTAGCGGGAGTTGGTAACACCGGGGAGCTGTTTTTT
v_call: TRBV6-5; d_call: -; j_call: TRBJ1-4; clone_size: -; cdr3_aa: CASSYGGVATNEKLFF; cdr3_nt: TGTGCCAGCAGTTACGGGGGCGTTGCAACTAATGAAAAACTGTTTTTT
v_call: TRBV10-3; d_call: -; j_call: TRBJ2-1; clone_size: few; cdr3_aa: CAISDPGLEYNEQFF; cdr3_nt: TGTGCCATCAGTGACCCGGGTTTGGAATACAATGAGCAGTTCTTC
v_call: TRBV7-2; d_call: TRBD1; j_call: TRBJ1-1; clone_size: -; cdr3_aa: CASRGKRGQGPTEAFF; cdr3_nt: TGTGCCAGCAGGGGGAAGAGAGGACAGGGCCCCACTGAAGCTTTCTTT
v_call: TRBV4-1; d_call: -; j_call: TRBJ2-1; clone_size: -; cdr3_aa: CASSQDHIIDEQFF; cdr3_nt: TGCGCCAGCAGCCAAGATCATATCATAGATGAGCAGTTCTTC
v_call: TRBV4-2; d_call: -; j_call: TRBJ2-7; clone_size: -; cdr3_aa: CASSQDSRDRAYEQYF; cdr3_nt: TGTGCCAGCAGCCAAGACTCGCGGGACAGAGCTTACGAGCAGTACTTC
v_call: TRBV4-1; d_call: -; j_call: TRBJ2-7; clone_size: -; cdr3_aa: CASSRLDRREQYF; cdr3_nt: TGCGCCAGCAGCCGACTCGATCGCCGCGAGCAGTACTTC
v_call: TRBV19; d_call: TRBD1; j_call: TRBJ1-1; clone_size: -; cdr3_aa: CASTSGQGLNTEAFF; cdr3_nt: TGTGCCAGTACAAGCGGACAGGGATTGAACACTGAAGCTTTCTTT
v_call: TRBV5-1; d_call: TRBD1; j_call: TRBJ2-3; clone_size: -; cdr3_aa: CASSLLTGGTTDTQYF; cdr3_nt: TGCGCCAGCAGCTTATTGACAGGGGGCACCACAGATACGCAGTATTTT
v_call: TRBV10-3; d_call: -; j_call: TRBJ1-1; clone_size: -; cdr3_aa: CATRAGPNTEAFF; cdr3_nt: TGTGCCACCCGCGCAGGCCCGAACACTGAAGCTTTCTTT
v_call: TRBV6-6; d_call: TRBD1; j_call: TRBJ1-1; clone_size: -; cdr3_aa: CASSYLGTGGTEAFF; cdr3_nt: TGTGCCAGCAGTTACCTCGGGACAGGGGGCACTGAAGCTTTCTTT
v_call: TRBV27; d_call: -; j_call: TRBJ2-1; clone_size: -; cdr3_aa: CASSPRAVSPAGVSSYNEQFF; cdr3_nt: TGTGCCAGCAGTCCGCGGGCGGTCAGCCCAGCGGGCGTATCGTCCTACAATGAGCAGTTCTTC
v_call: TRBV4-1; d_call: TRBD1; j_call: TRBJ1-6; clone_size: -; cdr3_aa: CASSQGQSGTGVPNSPLHF; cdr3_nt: TGCGCCAGCAGCCAAGGCCAATCTGGGACAGGGGTTCCCAATTCACCCCTCCACTTT
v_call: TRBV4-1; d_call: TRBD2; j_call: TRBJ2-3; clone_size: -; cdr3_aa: CASSTPSGRLTDTQYF; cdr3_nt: TGCGCCAGCAGCACTCCTAGCGGGCGTCTCACAGATACGCAGTATTTT
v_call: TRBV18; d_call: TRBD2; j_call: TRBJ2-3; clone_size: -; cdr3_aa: CASSPGSGRGTDTQYF; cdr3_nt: TGTGCCAGCTCACCGGGCAGCGGGAGAGGCACAGATACGCAGTATTTT
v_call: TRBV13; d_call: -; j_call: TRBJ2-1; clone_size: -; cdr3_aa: CASRDNYNEQFF; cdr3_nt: TGTGCCAGCCGGGACAACTACAATGAGCAGTTCTTC
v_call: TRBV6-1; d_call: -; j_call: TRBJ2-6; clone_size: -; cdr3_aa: CASSALQGPFTVLTF; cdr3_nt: TGTGCCAGCAGCGCGCTACAGGGCCCCTTTACCGTCCTGACTTTC
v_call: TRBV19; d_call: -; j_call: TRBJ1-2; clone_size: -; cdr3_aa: CASSTPDRANYGYTF; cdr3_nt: TGTGCCAGTAGTACCCCCGACAGAGCTAACTATGGCTACACCTTC
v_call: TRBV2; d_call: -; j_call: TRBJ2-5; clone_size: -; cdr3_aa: CASSESRGKTQYF; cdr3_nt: TGTGCCAGCAGTGAGTCCCGGGGGAAGACCCAGTACTTC
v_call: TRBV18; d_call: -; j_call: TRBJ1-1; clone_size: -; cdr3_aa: CASSWAAGTGGTEAFF; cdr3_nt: TGTGCCAGCTCATGGGCGGCGGGGACCGGGGGCACTGAAGCTTTCTTT
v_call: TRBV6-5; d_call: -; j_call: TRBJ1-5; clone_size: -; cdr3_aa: CASSLNSNQPQHF; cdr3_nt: TGTGCCAGCAGTCTAAATAGCAATCAGCCCCAGCATTTT
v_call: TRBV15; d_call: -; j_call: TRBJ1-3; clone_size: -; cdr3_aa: CATRLQGSGNTIYF; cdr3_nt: TGTGCCACCAGACTTCAGGGCTCTGGAAACACCATATATTTT
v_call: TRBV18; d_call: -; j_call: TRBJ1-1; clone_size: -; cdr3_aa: CASSPSRAGEAFF; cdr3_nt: TGTGCCAGCTCACCCTCCCGCGCCGGTGAAGCTTTCTTT
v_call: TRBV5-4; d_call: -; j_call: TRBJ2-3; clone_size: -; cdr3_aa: CASSPSGLYTDTQYF; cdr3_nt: TGTGCCAGCAGCCCAAGTGGACTCTACACAGATACGCAGTATTTT
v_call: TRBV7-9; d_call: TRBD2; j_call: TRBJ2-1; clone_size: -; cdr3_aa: CASSLVTSGSITEQFF; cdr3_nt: TGTGCCAGCAGCTTAGTTACTAGCGGGAGTATCACTGAGCAGTTCTTC
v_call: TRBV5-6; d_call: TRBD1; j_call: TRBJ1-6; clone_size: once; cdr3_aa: CASSHGQEYNSPLHF; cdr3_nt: TGTGCCAGCAGCCATGGACAGGAATATAATTCACCCCTCCACTTT
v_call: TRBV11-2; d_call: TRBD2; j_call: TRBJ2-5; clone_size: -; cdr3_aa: CASRSGLAESAAQYF; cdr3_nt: TGTGCCAGCAGGTCGGGACTAGCGGAGTCCGCGGCCCAGTACTTC
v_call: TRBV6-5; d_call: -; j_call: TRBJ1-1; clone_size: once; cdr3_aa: CASSQGPEAFF; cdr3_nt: TGTGCCAGCAGTCAGGGGCCTGAAGCTTTCTTT
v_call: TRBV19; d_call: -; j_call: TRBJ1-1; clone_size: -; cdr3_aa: CASTWGGSSNTEAFF; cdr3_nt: TGTGCCAGTACCTGGGGGGGTTCGTCAAACACTGAAGCTTTCTTT
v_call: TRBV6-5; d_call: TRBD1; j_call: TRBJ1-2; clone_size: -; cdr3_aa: CASSYGAGGYGYTF; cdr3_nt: TGTGCCAGCAGTTACGGAGCAGGGGGGTATGGCTACACCTTC
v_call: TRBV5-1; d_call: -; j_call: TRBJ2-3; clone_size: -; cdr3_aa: CASSSRDFNTDTQYF; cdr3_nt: TGCGCCAGCAGCTCCCGGGACTTTAACACAGATACGCAGTATTTT
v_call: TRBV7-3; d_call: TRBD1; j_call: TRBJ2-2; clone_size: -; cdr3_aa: CASSLGTGRTGELFF; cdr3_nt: TGTGCCAGCAGCTTAGGGACAGGGAGGACCGGGGAGCTGTTTTTT
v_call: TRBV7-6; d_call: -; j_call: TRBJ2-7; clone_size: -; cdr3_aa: CASSLARASHSYEQYF; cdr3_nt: TGTGCCAGCAGCTTAGCGCGAGCCTCCCATTCCTACGAGCAGTACTTC
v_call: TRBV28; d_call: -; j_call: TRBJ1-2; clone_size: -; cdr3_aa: CASSPKTGGGYTF; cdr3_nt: TGTGCCAGCAGCCCTAAGACTGGCGGAGGCTACACCTTC
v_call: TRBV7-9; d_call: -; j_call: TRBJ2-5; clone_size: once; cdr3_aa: CASSLGGQIQETQYF; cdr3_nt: TGTGCCAGCAGCTTAGGAGGACAGATTCAAGAGACCCAGTACTTC
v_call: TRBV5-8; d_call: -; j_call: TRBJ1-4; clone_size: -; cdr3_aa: CASSLDLGLSLGEKLFF; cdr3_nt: TGTGCCAGCAGCTTGGACTTGGGACTGTCCTTGGGGGAAAAACTGTTTTTT
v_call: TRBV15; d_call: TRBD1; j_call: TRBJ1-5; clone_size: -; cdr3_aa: CATSNHGTGSNQPQHF; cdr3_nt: TGTGCCACCAGCAATCACGGGACAGGTAGCAATCAGCCCCAGCATTTT
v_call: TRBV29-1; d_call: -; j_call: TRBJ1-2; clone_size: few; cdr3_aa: CSVHVGENYGYTF; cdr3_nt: TGCAGCGTTCATGTGGGAGAGAACTATGGCTACACCTTC
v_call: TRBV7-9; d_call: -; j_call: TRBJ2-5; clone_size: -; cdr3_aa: CASRREEITQETQYF; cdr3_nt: TGTGCCAGCAGGAGGGAGGAGATAACCCAAGAGACCCAGTACTTC
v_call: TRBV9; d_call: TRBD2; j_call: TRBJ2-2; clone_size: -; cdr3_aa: CASKMTSESGELFF; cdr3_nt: TGTGCCAGCAAAATGACTAGCGAATCCGGGGAGCTGTTTTTT
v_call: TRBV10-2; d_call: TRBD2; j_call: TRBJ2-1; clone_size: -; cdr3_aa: CASSRTSPANEQFF; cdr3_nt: TGCGCCAGCAGTAGGACTAGCCCAGCCAATGAGCAGTTCTTC
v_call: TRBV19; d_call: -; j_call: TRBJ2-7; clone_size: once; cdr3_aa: CASSPGYYEQYF; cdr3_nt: TGTGCCAGTAGTCCGGGATACTACGAGCAGTACTTC
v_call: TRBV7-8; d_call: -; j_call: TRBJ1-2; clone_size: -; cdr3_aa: CASSPEGVRGRFWDGYTF; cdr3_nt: TGTGCCAGCAGCCCAGAAGGGGTCAGGGGACGATTTTGGGATGGCTACACCTTC
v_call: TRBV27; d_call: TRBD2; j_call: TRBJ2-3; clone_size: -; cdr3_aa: CASSLLGLAGGTDTQYF; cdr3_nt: TGTGCCAGCAGTTTATTGGGGCTAGCGGGGGGCACAGATACGCAGTATTTT
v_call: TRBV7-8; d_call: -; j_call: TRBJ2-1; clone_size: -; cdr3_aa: CASSLVTILEYSYNEQFF; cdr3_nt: TGTGCCAGCAGCTTAGTGACTATCCTAGAATACTCCTACAATGAGCAGTTCTTC
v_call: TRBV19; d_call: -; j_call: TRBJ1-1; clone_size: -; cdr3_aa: CASSQRGRAFF; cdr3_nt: TGTGCCAGTAGTCAACGAGGCCGGGCTTTCTTT
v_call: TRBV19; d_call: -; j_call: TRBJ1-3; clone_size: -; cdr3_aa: CASSTRGNTIYF; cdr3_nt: TGTGCCAGTAGTACTAGAGGAAACACCATATATTTT
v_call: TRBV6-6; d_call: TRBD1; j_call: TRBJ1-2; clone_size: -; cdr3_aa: CASSYGQGDYGYTF; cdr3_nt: TGTGCCAGCAGTTACGGACAGGGGGATTATGGCTACACCTTC
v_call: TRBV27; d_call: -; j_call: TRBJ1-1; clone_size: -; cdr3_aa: CASGVALMSPRRAFF; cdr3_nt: TGTGCCAGTGGTGTAGCACTCATGAGCCCCCGCCGAGCTTTCTTT
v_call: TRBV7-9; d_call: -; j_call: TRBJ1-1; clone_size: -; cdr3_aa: CASSSWGLDTEAFF; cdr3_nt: TGTGCCAGCAGCTCTTGGGGCCTGGACACTGAAGCTTTCTTT
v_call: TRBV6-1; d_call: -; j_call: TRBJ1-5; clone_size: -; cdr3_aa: CASSESLGGSQPQHF; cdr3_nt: TGTGCCAGCAGTGAATCGTTAGGGGGTAGTCAGCCCCAGCATTTT
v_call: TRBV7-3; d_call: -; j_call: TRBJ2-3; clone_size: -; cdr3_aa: CASSLSGVGTDTQYF; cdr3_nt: TGTGCCAGCAGCTTATCAGGGGTAGGCACAGATACGCAGTATTTT